This T cell receptor (beta chain) was obtained from a study of OX40 agonist ivuxolimab in advanced cancers. Here immunoSEQ multiplex PCR was the method, and the copy in TCRdb shows in-frame clones only, minus some. The sample holds about 20,000 clones, approximately 86% seen once. Regarding this clone: Other nucleotide sequences in the sample specify the same CDR3.

CDR1 is MDHEN, CDR2 SYDVKM, per germline. Trimming at V came to 5 bases and at J to 4 bases, leaving 4 bases not matched to a gene. CDR3 length equals 15 residues. The sequence derives from an adult with an advanced solid tumor such as melanoma, head and neck, liver or kidney cancer. The material was CD4+ or CD8+ T cells sorted from blood, obtained in a trial of the OX40 agonist ivuxolimab. The V gene is TRBV28, the J gene TRBJ2-7, with 14 bases matching TRBD2. The CDR3 coding sequence is TGTGCCAGCAGTCGACTAGCGGGGGGGGGTTACGAGCAGTACTTC. It is translated as CASSRLAGGGYEQYF.